This TCR beta chain comes out of a study of shared clonotypes between healthy human individuals. Findings of the study overall: Relative to their counterparts shared across all four donors, non-shared clonotypes exhibited diminished generation probabilities. Since donors were few, the genetic and exposure-history diversity represented was limited.

A word on this clone: The antigen is undetermined.

For every subset, genomic DNA was evenly distributed across several immunoSEQ plates. Using immunoSEQ multiplex PCR, the repertoire was profiled, and TCRdb retains in-frame clones only, with some absent. The sample lists approximately 1.5 million clones, approximately 98% seen once, with around 0.47% in the top ten. None of the donors, who were healthy HIV-negative adults, had recently had acute infections or vaccinations. Germline loops: CDR1 KGHSH, CDR2 LQKENI. The CDR3 has 14 amino acids. V was pared by 3 bases and J by 0 bases, with 7 bases between. The chain employs TRBV18 and TRBJ2-3; D gene ambiguous. This TCR was recovered from a man between 25 and 39 years old in good health. Sequenced input: naive CD4+ T cells sorted from blood. The sample's subset: CD45RA+ positively selected. The CDR3 is CASSPRYSTDTQYF. CDR3 coding DNA: TGTGCCAGCTCACCCCGCTACAGCACAGATACGCAGTATTTT. Filled out from reference TRBV18 and TRBJ2-3, the complete variable domain reads NAGVMQNPRHLVRRRGQEARLRCSPMKGHSHVYWYRQLPEEGLKFMVYLQKENIIDESGMPKERFSAEFPKEGPSILRIQQVVRGDSAAYFCASSPRYSTDTQYFGPGTRLTVL.